This entry features one T cell receptor (beta chain) sequence. The CDR3 consists of 14 residues. Germline V gene sequence: CDR1 LNHDA, CDR2 SQIVND (reference sequence). Trimming at V came to 6 bases and at J to 6 bases, leaving 8 bases not matched to a gene. The data were taken from a study of blood T cell repertoires in COVID-19. The repertoire was sequenced with immunoSEQ multiplex PCR; TCRdb's copy has only in-frame clones and lacks some. The repertoire holds roughly 300,000 clones, with under 90% as singletons. The clonotype originates from a woman in her late teens or twenties who had recovered from COVID-19. Material: PBMCs or T cells enriched from blood (not recorded which). This chain uses TRBV19 with TRBJ2-1, with 7 positions matching TRBD1. The CDR3 DNA is TGTGCCAGTAGGGCCCTGAACAGGGGCAATGAGCAGTTCTTC. Protein: CASRALNRGNEQFF. Full variable domain (outside the CDR3, taken from reference TRBV19 and TRBJ2-1): DGGITQSPKYLFRKEGQNVTLSCEQNLNHDAMYWYRQDPGQGLRLIYYSQIVNDFQKGDIAEGYSVSREKKESFPLTVTSAQKNPTAFYLCASRALNRGNEQFFGPGTRLTVL.